These T cell receptor beta chains were read from a single sample in a study of cytomegalovirus exposure and HLA in healthy donors. Some clones are missing from TCRdb's copy, which holds only in-frame ones; the method was immunoSEQ multiplex PCR. The sample yields roughly 150,000 clones, 80% seen once. Sequencing was performed on PBMCs. Receptors originate from a woman in her thirties or forties in good health and CMV-seronegative. CDR3s include the opening cysteine and the closing phenylalanine or tryptophan. D genes are given only for firm matches. A row's size may be missing; if present it is once, few, many or a size class.

V gene: TRBV29-1
D gene: TRBD1
clone size: NA
J gene: TRBJ1-1
CDR3 protein: CSGTGGGGNTEAFF
CDR3 DNA: TGCAGCGGGACAGGGGGCGGGGGAAACACTGAAGCTTTCTTT

V gene: TRBV11-2
D gene: NA
clone size: few
J gene: TRBJ2-7
CDR3 protein: CASSPGHPPSYEQYF
CDR3 DNA: TGTGCCAGCAGCCCCGGACACCCACCCTCCTACGAGCAGTACTTC

V gene: TRBV7-9
D gene: TRBD1
clone size: few
J gene: TRBJ2-2
CDR3 protein: CASSDDRGWDTGELFF
CDR3 DNA: TGTGCCAGCAGCGACGACAGGGGTTGGGACACCGGGGAGCTGTTTTTT

V gene: TRBV12-5
D gene: TRBD1
clone size: NA
J gene: TRBJ2-7
CDR3 protein: CASGLVLDRGGLEQYF
CDR3 DNA: TGTGCTAGTGGTTTGGTATTGGACAGGGGAGGCCTCGAGCAGTACTTC

V gene: TRBV7-9
D gene: TRBD2
clone size: NA
J gene: TRBJ2-7
CDR3 protein: CASSLRGRGATSGWEQYF
CDR3 DNA: TGTGCCAGCAGCCTAAGAGGGCGGGGGGCCACAAGTGGGTGGGAGCAGTACTTC

V gene: TRBV7-2
D gene: NA
clone size: NA
J gene: TRBJ2-5
CDR3 protein: CASSPDLARKETQYF
CDR3 DNA: TGTGCCAGCAGCCCCGACCTAGCTCGTAAAGAGACCCAGTACTTC

V gene: TRBV9
D gene: TRBD2
clone size: NA
J gene: TRBJ2-5
CDR3 protein: CASSVTSGDETQYF
CDR3 DNA: TGTGCCAGCAGCGTCACTAGCGGGGACGAGACCCAGTACTTC

V gene: TRBV2
D gene: NA
clone size: NA
J gene: TRBJ2-3
CDR3 protein: CASPPRKDGSGSTQYF
CDR3 DNA: TGTGCCAGCCCCCCGCGGAAAGATGGGTCGGGTAGTACGCAGTATTTT

V gene: TRBV5-6
D gene: NA
clone size: NA
J gene: TRBJ2-6
CDR3 protein: CASSLAGVSGANVLTF
CDR3 DNA: TGTGCCAGCAGCTTGGCAGGTGTCTCTGGGGCCAACGTCCTGACTTTC

V gene: TRBV18
D gene: TRBD1
clone size: NA
J gene: TRBJ1-6
CDR3 protein: CASSPPPAAGGRSPLHF
CDR3 DNA: TGTGCCAGCTCACCACCCCCTGCGGCAGGGGGGCGTTCACCCCTCCACTTT

V gene: TRBV7-2
D gene: TRBD1
clone size: few
J gene: TRBJ2-1
CDR3 protein: CASSLDRGDEQFF
CDR3 DNA: TGTGCCAGCAGCTTAGACAGGGGTGATGAGCAGTTCTTC

V gene: TRBV6-1
D gene: NA
clone size: NA
J gene: TRBJ2-2
CDR3 protein: CASSKKETGELFF
CDR3 DNA: TGTGCCAGCAGCAAAAAGGAGACCGGGGAGCTGTTTTTT

V gene: TRBV28
D gene: TRBD1
clone size: NA
J gene: TRBJ1-2
CDR3 protein: CASSFRDRGYGYTF
CDR3 DNA: TGTGCCAGCAGTTTCCGGGACAGGGGATATGGCTACACCTTC

V gene: TRBV5-1
D gene: TRBD2
clone size: NA
J gene: TRBJ2-5
CDR3 protein: CASSELAGGYQETQYF
CDR3 DNA: TGCGCCAGCAGTGAGCTAGCGGGGGGTTACCAAGAGACCCAGTACTTC

V gene: TRBV10-3
D gene: NA
clone size: NA
J gene: TRBJ1-5
CDR3 protein: CAIGSGAQGPQHF
CDR3 DNA: TGTGCCATTGGATCGGGTGCCCAGGGGCCCCAGCATTTT

V gene: TRBV5-1
D gene: NA
clone size: NA
J gene: TRBJ2-5
CDR3 protein: CASSLAGGTTQETQYF
CDR3 DNA: TGCGCCAGCAGCTTGGCTGGCGGAACTACCCAAGAGACCCAGTACTTC

V gene: TRBV27
D gene: NA
clone size: NA
J gene: TRBJ1-4
CDR3 protein: CASSTWGGGEKLFF
CDR3 DNA: TGTGCCAGCAGTACTTGGGGGGGTGGAGAAAAACTGTTTTTT

V gene: TRBV2
D gene: TRBD1
clone size: NA
J gene: TRBJ1-4
CDR3 protein: CASGRDRGPVDEKLFF
CDR3 DNA: TGTGCCAGCGGCCGGGACAGGGGCCCTGTGGATGAAAAACTGTTTTTT

V gene: TRBV7-2
D gene: TRBD1
clone size: NA
J gene: TRBJ1-2
CDR3 protein: CASSLRQGGYGYTF
CDR3 DNA: TGTGCCAGCAGCTTGCGACAGGGCGGCTATGGCTACACCTTC

V gene: TRBV19
D gene: NA
clone size: NA
J gene: TRBJ2-1
CDR3 protein: CASSIQGQRWGGNPVSWNEQFF
CDR3 DNA: TGTGCCAGTAGTATCCAGGGGCAAAGGTGGGGGGGCAATCCGGTATCGTGGAATGAGCAGTTCTTC

V gene: TRBV7-2
D gene: TRBD1
clone size: NA
J gene: TRBJ1-5
CDR3 protein: CASSTTGGFQPQHF
CDR3 DNA: TGTGCCAGCAGCACCACAGGGGGCTTTCAGCCCCAGCATTTT

V gene: TRBV9
D gene: TRBD1
clone size: NA
J gene: TRBJ1-3
CDR3 protein: CASSGGQGFGNTIYF
CDR3 DNA: TGTGCCAGCAGCGGCGGACAGGGGTTCGGAAACACCATATATTTT

V gene: TRBV11-2
D gene: NA
clone size: NA
J gene: TRBJ2-5
CDR3 protein: CASSLNPPRAGGETQYF
CDR3 DNA: TGTGCCAGCAGCTTAAACCCTCCGCGGGCAGGGGGGGAGACCCAGTACTTC

V gene: TRBV19
D gene: NA
clone size: NA
J gene: TRBJ2-3
CDR3 protein: CASSLVTGAGDTQYF
CDR3 DNA: TGTGCCAGTAGTCTTGTAACGGGAGCGGGAGATACGCAGTATTTT

V gene: TRBV7-9
D gene: NA
clone size: NA
J gene: TRBJ2-5
CDR3 protein: CASSPQRRGYQETQYF
CDR3 DNA: TGTGCCAGCAGCCCACAAAGGCGAGGGTACCAAGAGACCCAGTACTTC

V gene: TRBV19
D gene: TRBD2
clone size: NA
J gene: TRBJ2-1
CDR3 protein: CASREGLEQFF
CDR3 DNA: TGTGCCTCGAGGGAGGGGCTCGAGCAGTTCTTC

V gene: TRBV29-1
D gene: TRBD1
clone size: NA
J gene: TRBJ1-2
CDR3 protein: CSVEKDRGYGYTF
CDR3 DNA: TGCAGCGTTGAAAAGGACAGGGGCTATGGCTACACCTTC

V gene: TRBV11-2
D gene: NA
clone size: NA
J gene: TRBJ1-4
CDR3 protein: CATKGGSAATNEKLFF
CDR3 DNA: TGTGCCACCAAAGGGGGATCGGCTGCAACTAATGAAAAACTGTTTTTT

V gene: TRBV9
D gene: TRBD2
clone size: NA
J gene: TRBJ2-5
CDR3 protein: CASSVDGRETQYF
CDR3 DNA: TGTGCCAGCAGCGTAGACGGGAGGGAGACCCAGTACTTC

V gene: TRBV18
D gene: NA
clone size: NA
J gene: TRBJ1-6
CDR3 protein: CASSLGQFRNSPLHF
CDR3 DNA: TGTGCCAGCTCATTAGGACAGTTCCGTAATTCACCCCTCCACTTT

V gene: TRBV7-2
D gene: NA
clone size: NA
J gene: TRBJ2-2
CDR3 protein: CASSPGTGRTSAELFF
CDR3 DNA: TGTGCCAGCAGCCCAGGGACAGGGAGGACTAGCGCGGAGCTGTTTTTT

V gene: TRBV6-5
D gene: NA
clone size: NA
J gene: TRBJ2-1
CDR3 protein: CASTEQQGNEQFF
CDR3 DNA: TGTGCCAGCACCGAACAGCAGGGGAATGAGCAGTTCTTC

V gene: TRBV4-3
D gene: NA
clone size: NA
J gene: TRBJ2-6
CDR3 protein: CASSQDGVSGANVLTF
CDR3 DNA: TGCGCCAGCAGCCAAGACGGAGTCTCTGGGGCCAACGTCCTGACTTTC

V gene: TRBV5-1
D gene: TRBD2
clone size: NA
J gene: TRBJ2-1
CDR3 protein: CASSLSGTSPDEQFF
CDR3 DNA: TGCGCCAGCAGCTTGTCCGGGACTAGTCCGGATGAGCAGTTCTTC

V gene: TRBV5-8
D gene: NA
clone size: NA
J gene: TRBJ1-1
CDR3 protein: CASRPRDTSLNTEAFF
CDR3 DNA: TGTGCCAGCAGACCTCGGGACACCTCGTTGAACACTGAAGCTTTCTTT

V gene: TRBV19
D gene: NA
clone size: NA
J gene: TRBJ2-3
CDR3 protein: CASSIFGDSDTQYF
CDR3 DNA: TGTGCCAGTAGTATATTTGGGGACTCAGATACGCAGTATTTT

V gene: TRBV10-2
D gene: TRBD1
clone size: NA
J gene: TRBJ1-2
CDR3 protein: CASSRQGSGYGYTF
CDR3 DNA: TGCGCCAGCAGCCGACAGGGAAGCGGCTATGGCTACACCTTC

V gene: TRBV7-2
D gene: NA
clone size: NA
J gene: TRBJ1-1
CDR3 protein: CASSLAGLGASTEAFF
CDR3 DNA: TGTGCCAGCAGCTTAGCCGGGCTGGGGGCGAGCACTGAAGCTTTCTTT

V gene: TRBV28
D gene: NA
clone size: NA
J gene: TRBJ1-3
CDR3 protein: CATKQGFAGNTIYF
CDR3 DNA: TGTGCCACCAAACAGGGCTTCGCCGGAAACACCATATATTTT

V gene: TRBV28
D gene: NA
clone size: NA
J gene: TRBJ1-1
CDR3 protein: CASSPSPRRRTEAFF
CDR3 DNA: TGTGCCAGCAGTCCCTCACCCCGGAGAAGGACTGAAGCTTTCTTT

V gene: TRBV5-6
D gene: TRBD1
clone size: NA
J gene: TRBJ2-7
CDR3 protein: CASSLALGQGNGEQYF
CDR3 DNA: TGTGCCAGCAGCTTGGCTTTGGGACAGGGAAATGGCGAGCAGTACTTC

V gene: TRBV10-3
D gene: TRBD2
clone size: many
J gene: TRBJ2-2
CDR3 protein: CAIRGLVRGESGELFF
CDR3 DNA: TGTGCCATCAGAGGACTAGTCCGGGGAGAATCCGGGGAGCTGTTTTTT

V gene: TRBV11-2
D gene: TRBD2
clone size: NA
J gene: TRBJ2-3
CDR3 protein: CASGTSAFTDTQYF
CDR3 DNA: TGTGCCAGCGGGACTAGCGCGTTCACAGATACGCAGTATTTT

V gene: TRBV28
D gene: TRBD1
clone size: NA
J gene: TRBJ1-5
CDR3 protein: CASSLLRDRYGSNQPQHF
CDR3 DNA: TGTGCCAGCAGTTTACTCCGGGACAGGTATGGGAGCAATCAGCCCCAGCATTTT

V gene: TRBV2
D gene: TRBD2
clone size: NA
J gene: TRBJ2-1
CDR3 protein: CASPGTSGRLNEQFF
CDR3 DNA: TGTGCCAGCCCGGGGACTAGCGGGAGGTTAAATGAGCAGTTCTTC

V gene: TRBV6-5
D gene: NA
clone size: once
J gene: TRBJ2-7
CDR3 protein: CASRPQGLYEQYF
CDR3 DNA: TGCGCCAGCAGGCCGCAGGGTCTCTACGAGCAGTACTTC

V gene: TRBV7-2
D gene: TRBD2
clone size: NA
J gene: TRBJ2-2
CDR3 protein: CASSLGLARTSYTGELFF
CDR3 DNA: TGTGCCAGCAGCTTGGGACTAGCGAGAACTTCCTACACCGGGGAGCTGTTTTTT

V gene: TRBV5-6
D gene: NA
clone size: NA
J gene: TRBJ2-1
CDR3 protein: CASSLYYNEQFF
CDR3 DNA: TGTGCCAGCAGCTTGTATTACAATGAGCAGTTCTTC

V gene: TRBV11-3
D gene: NA
clone size: few
J gene: TRBJ2-1
CDR3 protein: CASSTPHQGFVYNEQFF
CDR3 DNA: TGTGCCAGCAGCACGCCCCATCAGGGTTTTGTTTACAATGAGCAGTTCTTC

V gene: TRBV2
D gene: NA
clone size: once
J gene: TRBJ2-2
CDR3 protein: CASSVLNTGELFF
CDR3 DNA: TGTGCCAGCAGTGTATTGAACACCGGGGAGCTGTTTTTT

V gene: TRBV18
D gene: TRBD2
clone size: NA
J gene: TRBJ2-7
CDR3 protein: CASASSAGGPNEQYF
CDR3 DNA: TGTGCCAGCGCCTCGTCAGCGGGAGGGCCTAACGAGCAGTACTTC

V gene: TRBV10-1
D gene: TRBD2
clone size: NA
J gene: TRBJ2-2
CDR3 protein: CARIGLAGGAGELFF
CDR3 DNA: TGCGCCAGGATAGGACTAGCGGGAGGCGCCGGGGAGCTGTTTTTT

V gene: TRBV28
D gene: NA
clone size: NA
J gene: TRBJ1-2
CDR3 protein: CASSLFRGLNYGYTF
CDR3 DNA: TGTGCCAGCAGTTTATTCAGGGGATTAAACTATGGCTACACCTTC

V gene: TRBV28
D gene: TRBD1
clone size: NA
J gene: TRBJ1-5
CDR3 protein: CASGVTGQGNQPQHF
CDR3 DNA: TGTGCCAGCGGGGTCACCGGACAGGGCAATCAGCCCCAGCATTTT

V gene: TRBV11-3
D gene: NA
clone size: NA
J gene: TRBJ2-3
CDR3 protein: CASSRDTYTDTQYF
CDR3 DNA: TGTGCCAGCAGCCGTGACACTTACACAGATACGCAGTATTTT